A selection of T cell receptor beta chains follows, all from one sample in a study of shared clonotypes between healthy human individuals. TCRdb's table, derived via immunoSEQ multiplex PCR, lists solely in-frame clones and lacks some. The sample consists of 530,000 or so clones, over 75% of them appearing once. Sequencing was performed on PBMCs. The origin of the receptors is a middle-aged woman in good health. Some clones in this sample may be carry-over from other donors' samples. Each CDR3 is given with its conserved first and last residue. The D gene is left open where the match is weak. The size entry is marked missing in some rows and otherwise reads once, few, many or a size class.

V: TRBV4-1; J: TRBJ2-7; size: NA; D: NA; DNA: TGCGCCAGCAGCCAAGGTATGGGGCAATTCTACGAGCAGTACTTC; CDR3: CASSQGMGQFYEQYF
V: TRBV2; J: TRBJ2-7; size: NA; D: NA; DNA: TGTGCCAGCAGTGAAGGTCGCGGGGAAACCTACGAGCAGTACTTC; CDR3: CASSEGRGETYEQYF
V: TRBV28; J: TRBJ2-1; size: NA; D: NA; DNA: TGTGCCAGCAGCCCATCTGGGGTGGGACAAAGCTCCTACAATGAGCAGTTCTTC; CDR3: CASSPSGVGQSSYNEQFF
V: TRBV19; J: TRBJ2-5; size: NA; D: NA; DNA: TGTGCCAGTAGTGTCTCAACCTTGGAGACCCAGTACTTC; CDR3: CASSVSTLETQYF
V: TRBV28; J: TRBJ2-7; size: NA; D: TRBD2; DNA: TGTGCCAGCAGAACTAGCGGGAGGGCCGAGCAGTACTTC; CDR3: CASRTSGRAEQYF
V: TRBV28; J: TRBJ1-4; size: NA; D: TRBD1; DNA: TGTGCCAGCAAACTCCCCGGGACAGTAGCTGAAAAACTGTTTTTT; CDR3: CASKLPGTVAEKLFF
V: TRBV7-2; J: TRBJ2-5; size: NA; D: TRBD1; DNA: TGTGCCAGCACACGACAGGGGGGGGAGACCCAGTACTTC; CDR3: CASTRQGGETQYF
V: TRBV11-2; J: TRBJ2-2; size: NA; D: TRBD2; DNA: TGTGCCAGCAGCCGACTAGCGGGAGGCACCGGGGAGCTGTTTTTT; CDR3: CASSRLAGGTGELFF
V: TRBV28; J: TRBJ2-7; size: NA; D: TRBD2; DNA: TGTGCCAGCAGTGCGGGAGGAGCTGCATCCTACGAGCAGTACTTC; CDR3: CASSAGGAASYEQYF
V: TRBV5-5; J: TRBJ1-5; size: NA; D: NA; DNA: TGTGCCAGCAGCTTAACACTCCAGGGCAATCAGCCCCAGCATTTT; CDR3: CASSLTLQGNQPQHF
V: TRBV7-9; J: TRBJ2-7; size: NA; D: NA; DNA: TGTGCCAGCAGCTTAGAGGCAGGGTTTAGCCACGAGCAGTACTTC; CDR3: CASSLEAGFSHEQYF
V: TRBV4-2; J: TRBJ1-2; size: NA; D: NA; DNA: TGTGCCAGCAGCCAAGAAGTGGGGGGGTCCCGTGGCTACACCTTC; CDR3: CASSQEVGGSRGYTF
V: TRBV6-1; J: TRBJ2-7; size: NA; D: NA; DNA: TGTGCCAGCAGTGTTAGCGTAGCGAGAGGATCCTACGAGCAGTACTTC; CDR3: CASSVSVARGSYEQYF
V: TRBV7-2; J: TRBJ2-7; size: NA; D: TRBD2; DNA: TGTGCCAGCAGCGTCACTAGCGGGCGTACCTACGAGCAGTACTTC; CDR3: CASSVTSGRTYEQYF
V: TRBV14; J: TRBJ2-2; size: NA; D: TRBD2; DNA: TGTGCCAGCAGCTCCCTAGCGGGAGAGGGCGGGGAGCTGTTTTTT; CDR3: CASSSLAGEGGELFF
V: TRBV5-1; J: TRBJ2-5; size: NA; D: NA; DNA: TGCGCCAGCAGCTTGGCTTCGACCCAAGAGACCCAGTACTTC; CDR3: CASSLASTQETQYF
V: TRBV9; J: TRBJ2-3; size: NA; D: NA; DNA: TGTGCCAGCAGCCCAACCCCCAGGGATGCAGATACGCAGTATTTT; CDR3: CASSPTPRDADTQYF
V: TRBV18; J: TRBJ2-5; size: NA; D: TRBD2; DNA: TGTGCCAGCTCACCTGGACTAGCGGGAGGGGAGACCCAGTACTTC; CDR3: CASSPGLAGGETQYF
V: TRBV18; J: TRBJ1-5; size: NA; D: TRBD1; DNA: TGTGCCAGCTCACCCCTGGGGCAGGGGGCTCAGCCCCAGCATTTT; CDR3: CASSPLGQGAQPQHF
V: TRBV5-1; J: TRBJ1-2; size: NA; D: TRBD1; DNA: TGCGCCAGCAGCATACAGGGGGGCATGGGCTATGGCTACACCTTC; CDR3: CASSIQGGMGYGYTF
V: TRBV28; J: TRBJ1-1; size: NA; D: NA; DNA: TGTGCCAGCAGTCCCCCAAGCCAAGGGCGGGCTTTCTTT; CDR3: CASSPPSQGRAFF
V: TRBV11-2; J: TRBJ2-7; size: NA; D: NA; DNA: TGTGCCAGCAGCTTAAGGTCCCGTGGGCTCCTCTACGAGCAGTACTTC; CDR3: CASSLRSRGLLYEQYF
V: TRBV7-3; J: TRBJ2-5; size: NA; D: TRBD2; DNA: TGTGCCAGCAGCTTAAGCGGGAGCGGTGGAGAGACCCAGTACTTC; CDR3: CASSLSGSGGETQYF
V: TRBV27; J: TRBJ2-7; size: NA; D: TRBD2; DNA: TGTGCCAGCAGTTTATGGGCGGGAGTGGGACACGAGCAGTACTTC; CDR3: CASSLWAGVGHEQYF
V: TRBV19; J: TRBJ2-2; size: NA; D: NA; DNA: TGTGCCAGTAGGCTAGCTGGGGTCACCGGGGAGCTGTTTTTT; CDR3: CASRLAGVTGELFF
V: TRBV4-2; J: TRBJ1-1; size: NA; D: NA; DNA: TGTGCCAGCAGCCATGCGGGGGGTGGCACTGAAGCTTTCTTT; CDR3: CASSHAGGGTEAFF
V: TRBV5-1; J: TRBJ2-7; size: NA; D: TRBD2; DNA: TGCGCCAGCAGCTCGACTAGCGGGAGTTACGAGCAGTACTTC; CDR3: CASSSTSGSYEQYF
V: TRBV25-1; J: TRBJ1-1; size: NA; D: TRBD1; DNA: TGTGCCAGCAGCCGAACAGGGGACGTGGTAATGGGGCGATGGGGAGCTTTCTTT; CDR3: CASSRTGDVVMGRWGAFF
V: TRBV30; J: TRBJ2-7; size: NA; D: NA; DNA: TGTGCCTGGAGCGAGGGCTACGAGCAGTACTTC; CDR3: CAWSEGYEQYF
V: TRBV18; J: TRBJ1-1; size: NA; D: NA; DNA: TGTGCCAGCTCACCAATATCAGGGGTTTGGGGCACTGAAGCTTTCTTT; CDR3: CASSPISGVWGTEAFF
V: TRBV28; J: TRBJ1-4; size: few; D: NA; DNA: TGTGCCAGCAGTTCTACGACGGCCGGTGGGGAAAAACTGTTTTTT; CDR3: CASSSTTAGGEKLFF
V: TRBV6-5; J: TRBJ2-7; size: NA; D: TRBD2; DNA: TGTGCCAGCAGTTATTTGCGGGAGTCCTACGAGCAGTACTTC; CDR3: CASSYLRESYEQYF
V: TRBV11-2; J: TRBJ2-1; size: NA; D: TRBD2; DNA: TGTGCCAGCAGCTCCCGTGCGACTAGCGTCTCCAATGAGCAGTTCTTC; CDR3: CASSSRATSVSNEQFF
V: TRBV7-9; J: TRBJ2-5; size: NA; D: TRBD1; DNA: TGTGCCAGCAGCCTATGGGACAGGGGACCCCAAGAGACCCAGTACTTC; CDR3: CASSLWDRGPQETQYF